The TCR beta chain described here comes from a study of vaccination and CD4 T cells after COVID-19. Study as a whole: Typically, post-vaccine samples were obtained a median roughly 70 days after dose two, within a range of 14 to 241. General study results and limits: The analysis of convalescent patients involved relatively few individuals and lacked early post-infection timepoints.

The table lists this clonotype with a few counts. The antigen remains undetermined. With the Oncomine TCR Beta short-read assay, DNA from cultured CD4+ T cells was sequenced. Genomic DNA was drawn out of CD4+ T cells grown in culture. TCRdb ran MiXCR on the PCR reads and lists one entry per CDR3 protein. The repertoire holds fewer than 25,000 distinct CDR3 sequences, with under 55% as singletons. Germline V gene data show CDR1 as DFQATT and CDR2 as SNEGSKA (reference sequence). This CDR3 has 15 residues. Trimming took 1 base from V and 3 from J, leaving 13 bases between them. The time point: late sampling 161 to 241 days after vaccination in a few convalescent patients. Specified treatment: approximately 10-day PBMC culture with coronavirus spike peptide pools or control peptides (ViraFEST assay). Culture of approximately 2.1 million PBMCs per well took place with 10 IU/ml IL-2 and roughly 9.8 ug/ml peptide pools.

This receptor was obtained from a human donor who had recovered from COVID-19. Specimen: CD4+ T cells from blood, cultured in vitro, collected about 7 months after SARS-CoV-2 vaccination. V usage is TRBV20-1 and J usage is TRBJ1-3, with no clear D. The CDR3 protein is CSARGGSSGGNTIYF. The CDR3 bases are TGCAGTGCTAGAGGAGGGAGCAGCGGTGGAAACACCATATATTTT.